The 20 T cell receptor beta chains given below trace back to one sample, sequenced in a study of T cell responses to AZD1222 COVID-19 vaccine. Profiled with immunoSEQ multiplex PCR; TCRdb holds only in-frame clones, not every one. This table has 90,000 to 110,000 clones, around 87% appearing once. This sample comprised peripheral blood, obtained 28 days after the second AZD1222 dose. The receptors derive from an adult who received the AZD1222 COVID-19 vaccine.

This chain joins TRBV18 and TRBJ2-7, with D unclear. The CDR3 consists of 15 residues. In germline, CDR1 is KGHSH, CDR2 LQKENI. The V and J ends lost 3 bases and 4 bases respectively, with 16 bases between them. The CDR3 is CASSPSPSAAYEQYF. CDR3 coding DNA: TGTGCCAGCTCACCGTCTCCCAGCGCTGCGTACGAGCAGTACTTC.

The V call is TRBV5-1, the J call TRBJ2-1; D not certain. Germline-derived CDR1 and CDR2 are SGHRS and YFSETQ. This CDR3 region has 15 residues. Trimming pared 4 bases from V and 1 base from J, leaving 12 bases between. For the CDR3, the DNA is TGCGCCAGCAGCCCCCGGTCAGGTTCCTACAATGAGCAGTTCTTC. Protein product: CASSPRSGSYNEQFF.

The chain employs TRBV19 and TRBJ2-6, with D perhaps TRBD1 (6 bases). Per the germline V gene, CDR1 is LNHDA and CDR2 is SQIVND (reference sequence). The V end lost 10 bases, the J end lost 0 bases, and 10 bases lay between the germline ends. The CDR3 is made up of 14 amino acids. Here the CDR3 reads CATTDSSGANVLTF. CDR3 DNA sequence: TGTGCCACGACGGACAGCTCTGGGGCCAACGTCCTGACTTTC.

This clone was recorded a few times. The chain links TRBV24-1 to TRBJ2-3, with D perhaps TRBD1 or TRBD2 (5 bases each). The germline CDR1 and CDR2 sequences are KGHDR and SFDVKD. Trimming took 4 bases from V and 3 from J, leaving 13 bases between them. There are 15 residues in the CDR3. CDR3: CATSEGTQPTDTQYF. CDR3 nucleotides: TGTGCCACCAGTGAAGGGACGCAGCCTACAGATACGCAGTATTTT.

This clone was seen only once. This chain links TRBV9 with TRBJ1-4; D is possibly TRBD1 (5 bases). CDR1 and CDR2 (germline): SGDLS, YYNGEE. V lost 0 bases and J lost 6, with 12 bases in between. CDR3 length: 15 amino acids. Here the CDR3 DNA reads TGTGCCAGCAGCGTAGAGGAGGGGAGAGATGAAAAACTGTTTTTT. Its translation: CASSVEEGRDEKLFF.

The CDR3 loop reads CASSLMGPDTQYF. The DNA of the CDR3 is TGTGCCAGCAGCTTAATGGGGCCAGATACGCAGTATTTT. The V gene is TRBV7-3, the J gene TRBJ2-3; D may be TRBD1 (5 bases). This CDR3 has 13 residues. Germline values: CDR1 SGHTA, CDR2 FQGTGA. The V and J ends lost 1 base and 4 bases respectively, with 6 bases between them.

The rearrangement joins TRBV1 to TRBJ2-1; the table assigns TRBD2, which was not confirmed against the DNA. TRBV1 constitutes a pseudogene. The CDR3 sequence is 15 residues long. The DNA of the CDR3 is TGCACCAGCAGAGTTACCGGGACTCCCTACAATGAGCAGTTCTTC. Its protein product is CTSRVTGTPYNEQFF.

V and J are TRBV23-1 and TRBJ2-7; D perhaps matches TRBD1 (6 bases). TRBV23-1 is identified as an open reading frame with a role that is uncertain. The CDR3 contains 16 residues. V lost 0 bases to trimming and J lost 2 bases, with 14 bases between them. CDR3 amino acids: CASSQSRTVRTYEQYF. The DNA of the CDR3 is TGCGCCAGCAGTCAATCCCGGACAGTCCGAACCTACGAGCAGTACTTC.

CDR3 DNA sequence: TGTGCCAGCAGAGAACAAAGCTCCTATAATTCACCCCTCCACTTT. Protein sequence: CASREQSSYNSPLHF. The chain recombines TRBV2 with TRBJ1-6; no firm D call. The V end lost 6 bases, the J end lost 0 bases, and 9 bases lay between the germline ends. Germline V gene lookup returns CDR1 SNHLY and CDR2 FYNNEI. The CDR3 length is 15 residues.

The chain couples TRBV10-3 to TRBJ1-1, with D uncertain. The germline gives CDR1 ENHRY, CDR2 SYGVKD. The CDR3 is made up of 14 amino acids. V lost 4 bases to trimming and J lost 0 bases, with 9 bases between them. The CDR3 DNA reads as TGTGCCATCAGTGGGGGTGGTCTGAACACTGAAGCTTTCTTT. It translates to CAISGGGLNTEAFF.

The CDR3 protein is CASSRTSGYEQYF. The CDR3, as DNA: TGTGCCAGCAGCCGGACTAGCGGCTACGAGCAGTACTTC. The chain is built from TRBV12-3 or TRBV12-4 and TRBJ2-7; 10 bases match TRBD2. The J segment lost 3 bases and the V segment lost 6 bases, leaving 2 bases of the junction unmatched. The CDR3 has 13 amino acids.

The V gene is TRBV10-2, the J gene TRBJ2-7; 13 nucleotides match TRBD2. The CDR3 is 15 amino acids. Losses at the gene ends were 6 bases for V and 0 bases for J; bases not matched to a gene: 2. Germline CDR1 and CDR2: WSHSY and SAAADI. CDR3 in amino acids: CASSGLAGVSYEQYF. Here the CDR3 DNA reads TGCGCCAGCAGCGGACTAGCGGGAGTCTCCTACGAGCAGTACTTC.

The V gene is TRBV30, the J gene TRBJ2-1, with a weak D call TRBD2 (7 bases). The V gene lost 1 base and the J gene lost 1 base, with 14 bases spanning the gap. This CDR3 spans 16 amino acids. Germline V gives CDR1 GTSNPN, CDR2 SVGIG (reference sequence). Here the CDR3 DNA reads TGTGCCTGGAGTGGTCTTCGGGGGGCATCCTACAATGAGCAGTTCTTC. It yields the protein CAWSGLRGASYNEQFF.

This clone was seen once. The chain joins TRBV6-5 to TRBJ1-2, with a possible D match to TRBD1 (6 bases). The CDR3 length is 15 residues. Trimming took 6 bases from V and 3 from J, leaving 17 bases between them. Germline V gene sequence: CDR1 MNHEY, CDR2 SVGAGI. The CDR3 DNA reads TGTGCCAGCAGCTATAACCCACCAGGGGACTATGGCTACACCTTC. As protein: CASSYNPPGDYGYTF.

V usage is TRBV3-1 (or the pseudogene TRBV3-2) and J usage is TRBJ2-3; 8 bases align to TRBD2. The V gene end was trimmed by 5 bases and the J gene end by 6 bases; junction bases not matched to a gene: 7. Germline values: CDR1 LGHDT, CDR2 YNNKEL (reference sequence). The CDR3 is made up of 14 amino acids. CDR3 DNA: TGTGCCAGCAGCGATGGACTAGCATCGGATACGCAGTATTTT. This sequence encodes CASSDGLASDTQYF.

The rearrangement links TRBV7-9 to TRBJ1-2; D unresolved. CDR1 SEHNR and CDR2 FQNEAQ come from the germline V gene (reference sequence). This CDR3 is built from 14 residues. V dropped 4 bases and J dropped 4 bases, with 13 bases sitting between them. CDR3 loop: CASSSETVSYGYTF. DNA of the CDR3: TGTGCCAGCAGCTCAGAAACAGTCTCCTATGGCTACACCTTC.

V is TRBV9 and J is TRBJ2-2; 9 bases match TRBD2. V was clipped by 4 bases and J by 1 base; unmatched bases: 8. Germline loops: CDR1 SGDLS, CDR2 YYNGEE. The CDR3 covers 17 residues. The CDR3 protein is CASSFPQTSGNTGELFF. In nucleotides, the CDR3 is TGTGCCAGCAGCTTCCCGCAGACTAGCGGGAACACCGGGGAGCTGTTTTTT.

The genes are TRBV16 and TRBJ2-5; D is uncertain. From germline, CDR1 is KGHSY and CDR2 FQNENV. V lost 4 bases and J 4 bases, leaving 10 bases between the germline ends. This CDR3 region has 13 residues. CDR3 in amino acids: CASSPPAGETQYF. The CDR3 DNA sequence: TGTGCCAGCAGCCCTCCCGCCGGAGAGACCCAGTACTTC.

Points on this clone: Distinct nucleotide sequences in the sample also encode this CDR3. The genes are TRBV3-1 (or the pseudogene TRBV3-2) and TRBJ2-5; the D is unclear. Trimming pared 6 bases from V and 2 bases from J, leaving 4 bases between. Germline CDR1 reads LGHDT; CDR2 reads YNNKEL (reference sequence). The CDR3 is made up of 11 amino acids. CDR3 amino acids: CASSLQETQYF. The CDR3 bases are TGTGCCAGCAGTCTACAAGAGACCCAGTACTTC.

This chain connects TRBV29-1 to TRBJ2-3, with 8 bases aligning to TRBD2. V was pared by 8 bases and J by 2 bases, with 9 bases of the junction left unmatched. This CDR3 comprises 14 residues. Germline CDR1 and CDR2: SQVTM and ANQGSEA. CDR3 in amino acids: CSSRSGSTTDTQYF. The CDR3 nucleotides are TGCAGCTCGCGGAGCGGGAGTACCACAGATACGCAGTATTTT.